This T cell receptor beta chain was profiled in a study of early T cells in non-severe SARS-CoV-2 infection. The V gene end was trimmed by 7 bases and the J gene end by 5 bases; junction bases not matched to a gene: 18. CDR3 size: 17 residues. Germline CDR1 is LNHDA and CDR2 is SQIVND (reference sequence). Each CDR3 protein is one row after TCRdb ran MiXCR on the 5' RACE reads. The table shows 25,000 to 35,000 distinct CDR3 sequences, with over 6.5% occurring only once. The rearrangement links TRBV19 to TRBJ2-5, with 8 bases fitting TRBD1. The sequenced sample consisted of whole blood. This TCR derives from an adult who was a healthcare worker with PCR-confirmed SARS-CoV-2 infection or an uninfected control (not recorded which). The DNA of the CDR3 is TGTGCCAGTACCAAAGGCAGGAACAGGGGGGAGTCGGAGACCCAGTACTTC. As protein: CASTKGRNRGESETQYF.